The 29 T cell receptor beta chains given below trace back to one sample, sequenced in a study of post-analysis software for immune sequencing data (dated by TCRdb to between 2015 and 2017). Libraries came from PCR. Instrument used: Illumina HiSeq 2500. To reduce PCR and sequencing biases, unique molecular identifiers were incorporated into the TCR beta cDNA libraries. The public sequencing data were trimmed at Q25 with fastp and processed into clonotypes with MiXCR by TCRdb, which kept only in-frame beta chains. Every entry covers one CDR3 protein and lists the most common genes and DNA from its rows. This sample gives roughly 650,000 distinct CDR3 sequences in total; approximately 59% of them show up just once. The ten largest clones take up about 10% of the sample. No antigen is known for these receptors. The paper as a whole reports these results and caveats: Four or five TRBV segments, including TRBV5-6, TRBV5-1 and TRBV20-1, were significantly more frequent in patients than controls.

Sample: blood. These receptor sequences come from a girl aged 2 to 10 with multiple sclerosis.

In nucleotides, the CDR3 is TGCGCCAGCAGCTTAAACCAGGGGCCTGGGGAGCAGTACTTC. Protein sequence: CASSLNQGPGEQYF. This rearrangement joins TRBV5-1 to TRBJ2-5, with a weak D call TRBD1 (6 bases). The CDR3 extends over 14 amino acids. V lost 2 bases and J lost 11, with 19 bases in between. Germline V gives CDR1 SGHRS, CDR2 YFSETQ. Based on the CDR3 plus reference TRBV5-1 and TRBJ2-5, the full variable domain is KAGVTQTPRYLIKTRGQQVTLSCSPISGHRSVSWYQQTPGQGLQFLFEYFSETQRNKGNFPGRFSGRQFSNSRSEMNVSTLELGDSALYLCASSLNQGPGEQYFGPGTRLLVL.

V is TRBV7-8 and J is TRBJ2-1; D is undetermined. The CDR3 contains 15 residues. V was clipped by 5 bases and J by 1 base, with 12 bases between them. Germline CDR1 SGHVS, CDR2 FQNEAQ. CDR3 loop: CASSPNSGSYNEQFF. CDR3 DNA: TGTGCCAGCAGCCCTAACTCCGGTTCCTACAATGAGCAGTTCTTC. Combining the CDR3 with reference TRBV7-8 and TRBJ2-1 gives the whole variable domain GAGVSQSPRYKVAKRGQDVALRCDPISGHVSLFWYQQALGQGPEFLTYFQNEAQLDKSGLPSDRFFAERPEGSVSTLKIQRTQQEDSAVYLCASSPNSGSYNEQFFGPGTRLTVL.

A note on this clonotype: A much larger clone differs from this one at a single base, so this may be a read error. CDR3 nucleotide sequence: TGTGCCAGCAATTACAGGGGAGAGACCCAGTACTTC. Translation gives CASNYRGETQYF. The chain links TRBV12-3 or TRBV12-4 to TRBJ2-5; 7 positions match TRBD1. The CDR3 runs to 12 residues. The trim removed 7 bases at V and 4 bases at J, leaving 3 bases unmatched.

The rearrangement uses TRBV11-1 and TRBJ2-4; D is unresolved. Trimming took 4 bases from V and 2 from J, leaving 12 bases between them. This CDR3 is 15 amino acids long. Germline-derived CDR1 and CDR2 are SGHAT and FQDESV (reference sequence). Here the CDR3 reads CASSSTTLSKNIQYF. Written as DNA, the CDR3 is TGTGCCAGCAGCTCTACGACTCTTTCCAAAAACATTCAGTACTTC.

J is TRBJ2-1 and V is TRBV12-3 or TRBV12-4; the D gene is possibly TRBD1 (6 bases). This CDR3 is 19 amino acids long. Trimming pared 4 bases from V and 0 bases from J, leaving 22 bases between. This CDR3 is CASSSTQLQGMSSYNEQFF. The DNA of the CDR3 is TGTGCCAGCAGTTCGACCCAATTACAGGGCATGAGCTCCTACAATGAGCAGTTCTTC.

V usage is TRBV20-1 and J usage is TRBJ2-5, with D maybe TRBD2 (5 bases). V was pared by 7 bases and J by 4 bases, with 16 bases between. Looked up from germline, CDR1 is DFQATT and CDR2 is SNEGSKA (reference sequence). This CDR3 is 13 amino acids long. In DNA, the CDR3 is TGCAGTGTGAACCAACCCGAGGGAGAGACCCAGTACTTC. Translating it yields CSVNQPEGETQYF.

This clonotype occurred a few times. The V gene is TRBV12-3 or TRBV12-4, the J gene TRBJ1-2; D is undetermined. The CDR3 contains 17 residues. V lost 2 bases and J lost 5, with 21 bases in between. This CDR3 reads CASSLRPLGKAWYGYTF. DNA of the CDR3: TGTGCCAGCAGTTTACGTCCATTAGGGAAAGCTTGGTATGGCTACACCTTC.

This clonotype was recorded a few times. The CDR3 DNA sequence: TGCAGCGGGGGGACAGTGAACACTGAAGCTTTCTTT. It translates to CSGGTVNTEAFF. V is TRBV29-1 and J is TRBJ1-1; 7 nucleotides align to TRBD1. The V and J ends lost 7 bases and 0 bases, in that order; junction bases with no gene match: 2. Germline-derived CDR1 and CDR2 are SQVTM and ANQGSEA. This CDR3 contains 12 residues.

In DNA form, the CDR3 reads TGCAGTGCTAGAGCGATTACAGGGGGCCAAGAGACCCAGTACTTC. Its protein product is CSARAITGGQETQYF. The chain is built from TRBV20-1 and TRBJ2-5, with 8 nucleotides matching TRBD1. Germline V gene lookup returns CDR1 DFQATT and CDR2 SNEGSKA (reference sequence). The CDR3 sequence is 15 residues long. V shed 1 base, J shed 1 base, and the junction held 5 bases outside the gene matches.

This clonotype showed up just a few times. The CDR3 sequence: CASSSLAGSRTDTQYF. CDR3 nucleotides: TGTGCCAGCAGCTCATTAGCGGGGAGCCGCACAGATACGCAGTATTTT. The genes are TRBV5-5 and TRBJ2-3; 8 nucleotides match TRBD2. V lost 3 bases, J lost 1 base, and 7 bases stayed unmatched. The CDR3 totals 16 residues. The germline V gene has CDR1 SGHKS and CDR2 YYEKEE (reference sequence).

For this clonotype: One junction end disagrees with the germline gene, perhaps due to a read error. The chain uses TRBV3-1 and TRBJ2-5; perhaps TRBD2 as D (7 bases). The CDR3 is 14 residues long. Germline V gene lookup returns CDR1 LGHDT and CDR2 YNNKEL (reference sequence). The CDR3 loop reads CASRARGAGETQDF. Written as DNA, the CDR3 is TGTGCCAGCAGAGCCCGGGGGGCCGGGGAGACCCAGGACTTC.

This clonotype occurred a few times. This sequence joins TRBV6-2 or TRBV6-3 and TRBJ1-1; tentative D call: TRBD1 (6 bases). The CDR3 contains 17 residues. From germline, CDR1 is MNHEY and CDR2 SVGEGT. Between the trimmed V and J ends, which lost 8 bases and 0 bases, there was a span of 22 bases. The CDR3: CASVPAGGHSVNTEAFF. The CDR3 DNA is TGTGCCAGCGTTCCCGCTGGGGGCCACTCCGTGAACACTGAAGCTTTCTTT.

The chain links TRBV7-2 to TRBJ2-3; 14 bases are a match to TRBD2. From germline, CDR1 is SGHTA and CDR2 FQGNSA. This CDR3 has 14 residues. With 8 bases clipped from V and 4 bases from J, the junction kept 2 bases outside the gene matches. The CDR3 nucleotides are TGTGCCAGCGTGACTAGCGGGGGGGCAGATACGCAGTATTTT. Translating it yields CASVTSGGADTQYF.

This clonotype was seen only a few times. The genes are TRBV6-4 and TRBJ2-5; D is perhaps TRBD1 (6 bases). V lost 1 base, J lost 9 bases, and 12 bases lay in between. Germline V gene data show CDR1 as MRHNA and CDR2 as SNTAGT. CDR3 length: 13 residues. The CDR3 loop is CASSDFQGNPQYF. The DNA for the CDR3 is TGTGCCAGCAGTGACTTTCAGGGGAATCCCCAGTACTTC.

The genes are TRBV5-1 and TRBJ1-1; D is unresolved. CDR3 length: 14 amino acids. V was pared by 4 bases and J by 5 bases, with 15 bases between. Germline CDR1 is SGHRS and CDR2 is YFSETQ. CDR3 sequence (DNA): TGCGCCAGCAGCATGACAAAATCTGGAACTGAAGCTTTCTTT. This sequence encodes CASSMTKSGTEAFF.

This clonotype has a handful of counts. The chain recombines TRBV10-3 with TRBJ2-3, with 11 bases that match TRBD2. The ends lost 3 bases at V and 2 bases at J; junction bases unmatched: 4. Per the germline V gene, CDR1 is ENHRY and CDR2 is SYGVKD. The CDR3 covers 16 residues. This chain's CDR3 is CAISELAGAFTDTQYF. DNA of the CDR3: TGTGCCATCAGTGAACTAGCGGGGGCCTTCACAGATACGCAGTATTTT.

J is TRBJ1-2 and V is TRBV29-1; D gene unclear. Trimming stripped 0 bases from V and 3 bases from J, with 8 bases between. The CDR3 covers 13 residues. The V gene's germline CDR1 is SQVTM and CDR2 ANQGSEA. Here the CDR3 reads CSVEEKSHYGYTF. CDR3 DNA: TGCAGCGTTGAAGAGAAATCCCACTATGGCTACACCTTC.

Worth noting for this clonotype: A read error is likely, as this CDR3 ends without the conserved phenylalanine or tryptophan. CDR3 sequence: CATPGRSDTEAFC. The CDR3 region has the DNA TGTGCGACCCCGGGGCGATCGGACACTGAAGCTTTCTGT. The chain joins TRBV2 to TRBJ1-1; a weak D match, TRBD1 (5 bases). The length of the CDR3 is 13 residues. Germline CDR1 SNHLY, CDR2 FYNNEI.

This chain uses TRBV7-2 with TRBJ1-1, with D possibly TRBD1 on 6 matching bases. V was clipped by 6 bases and J by 3 bases, with 11 bases between them. There are 13 residues in the CDR3. The germline gives CDR1 SGHTA, CDR2 FQGNSA. The CDR3 protein is CASRLTGHTEAFF. The CDR3 DNA sequence: TGTGCCAGCAGATTGACAGGCCACACTGAAGCTTTCTTT.

This clonotype was counted between two and nine times. This sequence joins TRBV2 and TRBJ2-4; D could derive from TRBD1 or TRBD2 (5 bases each). The V end was cut by 3 bases, the J end by 13 bases, with 16 bases between. CDR3 size: 13 residues. Germline CDR1 and CDR2: SNHLY and FYNNEI. This chain's CDR3 is CASSEASRGEQYF. CDR3 nucleotide sequence: TGTGCCAGCAGTGAGGCTAGCAGAGGGGAGCAGTACTTC.

This clonotype was seen only a few times. The V and J genes are TRBV29-1 and TRBJ2-7; no clear D. The CDR3 extends over 12 amino acids. CDR1 and CDR2 (germline): SQVTM, ANQGSEA. V was clipped by 6 bases and J by 3 bases, with 12 bases between them. DNA for the CDR3: TGCAGCGTCCTGGGCGATATCTACGAGCAGTACTTC. This translates into CSVLGDIYEQYF.

This clonotype was picked up a small number of times. The J gene is TRBJ2-5, the V gene TRBV5-1; 7 nucleotides agree with TRBD2. The CDR3 contains 15 residues. The germline V gene encodes CDR1 SGHRS and CDR2 YFSETQ. The V gene end was trimmed by 3 bases and the J gene end by 4 bases; junction bases not matched to a gene: 9. CDR3 in amino acids: CASSWGGPGGETQYF. The CDR3 DNA is TGCGCCAGCAGCTGGGGGGGACCGGGGGGAGAGACCCAGTACTTC.

The chain couples TRBV5-1 to TRBJ2-3, with TRBD2 matching over 8 bases. Trimming at V came to 2 bases and at J to 3 bases, leaving 5 bases not matched to a gene. Germline V gene lookup returns CDR1 SGHRS and CDR2 YFSETQ. The CDR3 length is 15 residues. CDR3 DNA: TGCGCCAGCAGCTTAGAGGGCGGGAGGACAGATACGCAGTATTTT. It translates to CASSLEGGRTDTQYF.

The chain recombines TRBV4-1 with TRBJ2-1; TRBD2 aligns across 8 bases. CDR3 length: 18 amino acids. V trimming: 4 bases; J trimming: 0 bases; junction bases outside the gene matches: 11. Germline V CDR1 and CDR2: MGHRA, YSYEKL. The CDR3 region is CASSLAPQSGSSYNEQFF. The CDR3 DNA follows: TGCGCCAGCAGCCTCGCACCCCAAAGCGGGAGCTCCTACAATGAGCAGTTCTTC.

The rearrangement joins TRBV12-3 or TRBV12-4 to TRBJ1-5, with TRBD1 as a possible D gene (5 bases). V was cut by 6 bases and J by 9 bases, with 12 bases left in between. CDR3 length: 12 residues. The CDR3 DNA follows: TGTGCCAGCAGCCAGGGTCTGGGGCCCCAGCATTTT. Its protein is CASSQGLGPQHF.

This clonotype occurred a few times. This chain uses TRBV9 with TRBJ2-6; no clear D gene. V was pared by 0 bases and J by 2 bases, with 6 bases between. Germline assignment: CDR1 SGDLS and CDR2 YYNGEE. This CDR3 has 15 residues. The CDR3 DNA is TGTGCCAGCAGCGTAGAAAAGGCTGGGGCCAACGTCCTGACTTTC. This codes for CASSVEKAGANVLTF.

The rearrangement joins TRBV29-1 to TRBJ2-2; 8 bases are a match to TRBD1. CDR3 length: 13 residues. V lost 7 bases to trimming and J lost 5 bases; unmatched junction nucleotides: 6. Germline V gene data show CDR1 as SQVTM and CDR2 as ANQGSEA. The CDR3 sequence is CSGGQGKTGELFF. The CDR3 DNA reads TGCAGCGGAGGACAGGGAAAAACCGGGGAGCTGTTTTTT.

The V call is TRBV12-3 or TRBV12-4, the J call TRBJ2-2; D is unclear. Between the trimmed V and J ends, which lost 3 bases and 8 bases, there was a span of 7 bases. The CDR3 is made up of 12 amino acids. CDR3 region: CASSFLLGELFF. The CDR3 DNA is TGTGCCAGCAGTTTCCTTTTGGGGGAGCTGTTTTTT.

V usage is TRBV20-1 and J usage is TRBJ2-3; TRBD2 agrees at 10 bases. J was trimmed by 6 bases and V by 4 bases; bases with no gene match: 10. Germline loops: CDR1 DFQATT, CDR2 SNEGSKA (reference sequence). This CDR3 is built from 15 residues. The CDR3 loop is CSATPSSGRSDTQYF. The CDR3 nucleotides read TGCAGTGCTACCCCAAGTAGCGGGAGGTCCGATACGCAGTATTTT.